The 5 T cell receptor beta chains below were found in one sample sequenced in a study of shared clonotypes between healthy human individuals. TCRdb's copy holds only in-frame clones and misses some; the assay was immunoSEQ multiplex PCR. The sample yields just over 2,000,000 clones, about 95% seen once. Sequencing was performed on naive CD4+ T cells sorted from blood. Subset noted: CD45RA+ positively selected. All receptors derive from a man aged 18 to 35 in good health.

The chain is built from TRBV7-9 and TRBJ2-1; either TRBD1 or TRBD2 may fit D (5 bases each). The CDR3 totals 17 residues. V lost 1 base to trimming and J lost 2 bases, with 15 bases between them. The germline V gene encodes CDR1 SEHNR and CDR2 FQNEAQ (reference sequence). For the CDR3, the DNA is TGTGCCAGCAGCTTAGGGTTGGGGGTAGCCACCTACAATGAGCAGTTCTTC. It specifies CASSLGLGVATYNEQFF.

This chain links TRBV30 with TRBJ2-5; 11 nucleotides agree with TRBD2. CDR1 GTSNPN and CDR2 SVGIG come from the germline V gene (reference sequence). Trimming cost V 3 bases and J 1 base; bases outside gene matches: 4. The length of the CDR3 is 15 residues. Here the CDR3 DNA reads TGTGCCTGGAGGACTAGCGGGGAGCCCCAAGAGACCCAGTACTTC. This translates into CAWRTSGEPQETQYF.

This chain joins TRBV6-5 and TRBJ1-5; 7 nucleotides match TRBD1. Germline CDR1 reads MNHEY; CDR2 reads SVGAGI. CDR3 length equals 15 residues. With V trimmed by 5 bases and J by 6 bases, 10 bases remained unmatched. Here the CDR3 DNA reads TGTGCCAGCAGTCCTGTCACAGGGGACGGTCAGCCCCAGCATTTT. Protein sequence: CASSPVTGDGQPQHF.

This clone has only one observation. V gene TRBV5-1 combines with J gene TRBJ2-1; 8 bases fit TRBD1. The CDR3 covers 17 residues. With 4 bases clipped from V and 2 bases from J, the junction kept 11 bases outside the gene matches. The germline V gene encodes CDR1 SGHRS and CDR2 YFSETQ. The CDR3 reads CASSRTLTGDAYNEQFF. Here the CDR3 DNA reads TGCGCCAGCAGCAGGACCCTGACAGGGGACGCCTACAATGAGCAGTTCTTC.

Notes on this clone: The sample has other DNA sequences that encode this CDR3 too. This chain links TRBV7-9 with TRBJ2-5; 7 bases are a match to TRBD1. Germline V gene sequence: CDR1 SEHNR, CDR2 FQNEAQ (reference sequence). CDR3 length equals 14 residues. After removal of 3 bases from V and 4 bases from J, the junction contained 5 bases not matched to a gene. The CDR3 nucleotides are TGTGCCAGCAGCTTCCGACAGGGCGGAGAGACCCAGTACTTC. This encodes CASSFRQGGETQYF.